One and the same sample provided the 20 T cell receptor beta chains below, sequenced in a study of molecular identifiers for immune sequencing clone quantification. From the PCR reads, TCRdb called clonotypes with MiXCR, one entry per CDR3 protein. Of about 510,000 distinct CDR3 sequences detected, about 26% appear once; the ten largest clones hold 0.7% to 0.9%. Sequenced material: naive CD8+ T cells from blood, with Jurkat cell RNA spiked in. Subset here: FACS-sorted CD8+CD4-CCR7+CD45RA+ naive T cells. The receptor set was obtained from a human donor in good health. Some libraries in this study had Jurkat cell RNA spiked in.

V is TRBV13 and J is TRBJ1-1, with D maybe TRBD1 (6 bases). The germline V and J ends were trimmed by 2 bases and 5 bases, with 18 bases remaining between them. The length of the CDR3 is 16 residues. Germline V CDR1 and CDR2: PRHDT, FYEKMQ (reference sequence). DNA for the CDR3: TGTGCCAGCAGCTTAAGCTTGGACAGCTGGGGGACTGAAGCTTTCTTT. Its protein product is CASSLSLDSWGTEAFF.

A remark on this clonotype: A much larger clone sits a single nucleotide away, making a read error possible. The CDR3 coding sequence is TGTGCCAGCAGCTTAGGAGGACAGAGCTTCTCTGGGGCCAACGTCCTGGCTTTC. Encoded protein: CASSLGGQSFSGANVLAF. The chain links TRBV7-6 to TRBJ2-6, with D possibly matching TRBD1 (6 bases). The CDR3 runs 18 residues. Germline-derived CDR1 and CDR2 are SGHVS and FNYEAQ.

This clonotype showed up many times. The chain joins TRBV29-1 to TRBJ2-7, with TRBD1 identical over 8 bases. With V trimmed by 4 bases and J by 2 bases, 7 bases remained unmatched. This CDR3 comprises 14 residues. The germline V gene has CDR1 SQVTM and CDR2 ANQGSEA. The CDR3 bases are TGCAGCGTTGTGGGGCAGGGGGCGACCTACGAGCAGTACTTC. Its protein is CSVVGQGATYEQYF.

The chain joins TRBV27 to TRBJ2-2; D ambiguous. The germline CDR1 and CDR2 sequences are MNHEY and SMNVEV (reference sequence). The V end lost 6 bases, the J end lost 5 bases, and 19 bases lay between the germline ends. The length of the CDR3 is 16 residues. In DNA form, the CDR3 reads TGTGCCAGCAGCCCGCTTAGGCCATTAGTTACCGGGGAGCTGTTTTTT. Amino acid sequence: CASSPLRPLVTGELFF.

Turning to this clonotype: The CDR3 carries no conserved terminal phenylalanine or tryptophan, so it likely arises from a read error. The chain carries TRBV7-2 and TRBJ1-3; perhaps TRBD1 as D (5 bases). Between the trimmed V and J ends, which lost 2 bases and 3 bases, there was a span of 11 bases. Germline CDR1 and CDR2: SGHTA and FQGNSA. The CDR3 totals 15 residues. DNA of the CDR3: TGTGCCAGCAGCTTAAGGGGTACCCATGGAAACACCATATATCTT. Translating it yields CASSLRGTHGNTIYL.

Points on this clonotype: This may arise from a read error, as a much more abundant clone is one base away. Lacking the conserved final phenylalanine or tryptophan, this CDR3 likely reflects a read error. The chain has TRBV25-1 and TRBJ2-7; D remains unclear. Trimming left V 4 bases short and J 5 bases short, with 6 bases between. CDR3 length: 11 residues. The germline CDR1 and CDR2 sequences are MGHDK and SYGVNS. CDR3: CASSGGNEQYS. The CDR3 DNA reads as TGTGCCAGCAGTGGGGGTAACGAGCAGTACTCC.

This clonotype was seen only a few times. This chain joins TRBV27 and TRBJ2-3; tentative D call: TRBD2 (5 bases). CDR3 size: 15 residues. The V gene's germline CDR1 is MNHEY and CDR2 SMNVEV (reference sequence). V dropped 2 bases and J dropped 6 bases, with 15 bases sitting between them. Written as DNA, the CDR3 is TGTGCCAGCAGTTTAGGTACTAGTGTTGCTGATACGCAGTATTTT. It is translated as CASSLGTSVADTQYF.

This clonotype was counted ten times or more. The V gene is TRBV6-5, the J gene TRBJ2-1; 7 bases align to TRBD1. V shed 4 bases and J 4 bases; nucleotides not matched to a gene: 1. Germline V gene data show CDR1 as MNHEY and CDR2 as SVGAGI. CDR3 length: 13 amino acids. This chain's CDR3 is CASSWDSYNEQFF. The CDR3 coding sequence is TGTGCCAGCAGTTGGGACAGTTACAATGAGCAGTTCTTC.

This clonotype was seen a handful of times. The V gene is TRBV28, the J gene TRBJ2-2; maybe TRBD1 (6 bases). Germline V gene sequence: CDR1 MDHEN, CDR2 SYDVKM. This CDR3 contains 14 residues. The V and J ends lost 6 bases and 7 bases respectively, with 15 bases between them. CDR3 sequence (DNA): TGTGCCAGCAGACCCACAGGGAAGGACGGGGAGCTGTTTTTT. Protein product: CASRPTGKDGELFF.

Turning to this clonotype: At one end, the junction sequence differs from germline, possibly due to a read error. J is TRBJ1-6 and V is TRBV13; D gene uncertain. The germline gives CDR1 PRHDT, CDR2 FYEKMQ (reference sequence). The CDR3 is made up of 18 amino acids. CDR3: CPSSSWATLSSYNSPLHF. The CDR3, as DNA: TGTCCCAGCAGCTCCTGGGCCACCCTCAGCTCCTATAATTCACCCCTCCACTTT. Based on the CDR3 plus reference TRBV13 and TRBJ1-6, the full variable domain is AAGVIQSPRHLIKEKRETATLKCYPIPRHDTVYWYQQGPGQDPQFLISFYEKMQSDKGSIPDRFSAQQFSDYHSELNMSSLELGDSALYFCPSSSWATLSSYNSPLHFGNGTRLTVT.

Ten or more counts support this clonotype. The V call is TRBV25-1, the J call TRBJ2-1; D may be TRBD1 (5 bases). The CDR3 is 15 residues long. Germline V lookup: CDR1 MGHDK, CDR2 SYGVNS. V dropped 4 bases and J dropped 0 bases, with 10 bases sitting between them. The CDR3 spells CASSVPDSSYNEQFF. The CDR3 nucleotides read TGTGCCAGCAGTGTCCCTGACAGCTCCTACAATGAGCAGTTCTTC.

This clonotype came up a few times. The CDR3 DNA is TGTGCCAGTAGTATAGGAGCCGGGGGGTCCACCGGGGAGCTGTTTTTT. Its protein is CASSIGAGGSTGELFF. This chain connects TRBV19 to TRBJ2-2; 7 nucleotides line up with TRBD2. Trimming at V came to 1 base and at J to 4 bases, leaving 6 bases not matched to a gene. Germline CDR1 reads LNHDA; CDR2 reads SQIVND (reference sequence). This CDR3 has 16 residues.

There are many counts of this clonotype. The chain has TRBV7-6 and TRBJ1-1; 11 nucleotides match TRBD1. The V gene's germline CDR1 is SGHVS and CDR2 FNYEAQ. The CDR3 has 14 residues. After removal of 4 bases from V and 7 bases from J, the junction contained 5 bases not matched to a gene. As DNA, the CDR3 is TGTGCCAGCAGCTCAGGACAGGGGGCAAATGAAGCTTTCTTT. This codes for CASSSGQGANEAFF.

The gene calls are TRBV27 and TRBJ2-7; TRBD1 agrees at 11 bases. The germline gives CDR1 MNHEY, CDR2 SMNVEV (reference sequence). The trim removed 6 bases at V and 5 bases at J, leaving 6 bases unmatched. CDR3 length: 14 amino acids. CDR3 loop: CASRPGTGGHEQYF. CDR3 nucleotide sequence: TGTGCCAGCAGACCCGGGACAGGGGGTCACGAGCAGTACTTC.

CDR3 protein: CASSSRTSFEQFF. Written as DNA, the CDR3 is TGTGCCAGCAGCTCGCGGACTAGTTTTGAGCAGTTCTTC. V gene TRBV7-9 combines with J gene TRBJ2-1; 7 bases map to TRBD2. The CDR3 spans 13 residues. V gave up 4 bases and J gave up 9 bases; unmatched junction bases: 6. Germline assignment: CDR1 SEHNR and CDR2 FQNEAQ (reference sequence). The full variable domain, with the rest looked up from reference TRBV7-9 and TRBJ2-1, is DTGVSQNPRHKITKRGQNVTFRCDPISEHNRLYWYRQTLGQGPEFLTYFQNEAQLEKSRLLSDRFSAERPKGSFSTLEIQRTEQGDSAMYLCASSSRTSFEQFFGPGTRLTVL.

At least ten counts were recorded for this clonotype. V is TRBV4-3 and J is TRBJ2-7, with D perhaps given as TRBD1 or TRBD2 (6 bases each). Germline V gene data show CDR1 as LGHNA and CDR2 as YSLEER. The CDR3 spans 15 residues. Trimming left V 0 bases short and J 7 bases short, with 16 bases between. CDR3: CASSQDRGEVWEQYF. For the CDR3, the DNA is TGCGCCAGCAGCCAAGATAGGGGGGAGGTTTGGGAGCAGTACTTC.

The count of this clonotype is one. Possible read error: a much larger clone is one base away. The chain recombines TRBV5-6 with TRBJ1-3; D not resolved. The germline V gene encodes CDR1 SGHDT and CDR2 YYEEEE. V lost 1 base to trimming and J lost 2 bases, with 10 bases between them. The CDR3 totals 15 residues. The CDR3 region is CASSLSIGPGNTIYF. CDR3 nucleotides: TGTGCCAGCAGCTTGTCTATCGGCCCTGGAAACACCATATATTTT.

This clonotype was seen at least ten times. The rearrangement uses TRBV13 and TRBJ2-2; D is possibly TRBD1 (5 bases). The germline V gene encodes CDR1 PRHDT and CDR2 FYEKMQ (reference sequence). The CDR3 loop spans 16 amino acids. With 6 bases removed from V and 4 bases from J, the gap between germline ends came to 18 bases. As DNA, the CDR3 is TGTGCCAGCAGAGATCAGGGATTTCTATCCACCGGGGAGCTGTTTTTT. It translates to CASRDQGFLSTGELFF.

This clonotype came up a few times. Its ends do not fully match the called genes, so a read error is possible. The CDR3 DNA is TGCAGCGTCCTATATCTGAACATTGAAGCTTTCTTT. Residues: CSVLYLNIEAFF. This rearrangement joins TRBV29-1 to TRBJ1-1; D is unclear. The V gene's germline CDR1 is SQVTM and CDR2 ANQGSEA. The CDR3 covers 12 residues.

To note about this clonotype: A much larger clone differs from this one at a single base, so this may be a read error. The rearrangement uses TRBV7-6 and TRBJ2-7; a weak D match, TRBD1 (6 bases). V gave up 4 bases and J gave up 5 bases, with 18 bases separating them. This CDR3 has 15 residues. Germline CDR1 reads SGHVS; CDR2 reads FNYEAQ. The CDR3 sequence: CASSSFSRGIDEQYF. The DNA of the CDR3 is TGTGCCAGCAGCTCCTTTAGCAGGGGAATCGACGAGCAGTACTTC.